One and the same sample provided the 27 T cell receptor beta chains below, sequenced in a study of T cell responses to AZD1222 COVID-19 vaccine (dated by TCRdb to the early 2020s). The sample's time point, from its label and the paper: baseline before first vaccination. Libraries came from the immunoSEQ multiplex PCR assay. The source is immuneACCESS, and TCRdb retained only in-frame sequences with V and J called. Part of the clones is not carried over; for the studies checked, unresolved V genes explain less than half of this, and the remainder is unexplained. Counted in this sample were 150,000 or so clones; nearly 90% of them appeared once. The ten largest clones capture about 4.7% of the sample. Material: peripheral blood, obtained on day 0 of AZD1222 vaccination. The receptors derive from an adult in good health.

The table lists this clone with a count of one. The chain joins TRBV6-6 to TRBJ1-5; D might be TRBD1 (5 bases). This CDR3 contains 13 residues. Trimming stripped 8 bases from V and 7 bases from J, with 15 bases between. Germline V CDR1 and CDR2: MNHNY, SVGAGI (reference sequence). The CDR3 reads CASAGTVRQPQHF. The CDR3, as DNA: TGTGCCAGCGCAGGGACGGTACGACAGCCCCAGCATTTT.

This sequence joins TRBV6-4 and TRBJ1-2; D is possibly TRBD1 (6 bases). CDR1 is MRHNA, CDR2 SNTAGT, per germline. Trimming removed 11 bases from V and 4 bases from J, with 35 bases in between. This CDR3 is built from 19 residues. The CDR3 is CALGGARRTTDFLLYGYTF. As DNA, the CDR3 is TGTGCCCTGGGGGGCGCGCGAAGAACGACAGATTTTCTACTCTATGGCTACACCTTC.

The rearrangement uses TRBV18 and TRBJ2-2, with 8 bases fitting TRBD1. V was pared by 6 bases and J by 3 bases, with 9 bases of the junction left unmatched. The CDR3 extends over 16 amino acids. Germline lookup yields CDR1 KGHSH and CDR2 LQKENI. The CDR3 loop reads CASSRVSGGHTGELFF. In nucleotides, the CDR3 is TGTGCCAGCTCCAGGGTGTCAGGGGGCCACACCGGGGAGCTGTTTTTT.

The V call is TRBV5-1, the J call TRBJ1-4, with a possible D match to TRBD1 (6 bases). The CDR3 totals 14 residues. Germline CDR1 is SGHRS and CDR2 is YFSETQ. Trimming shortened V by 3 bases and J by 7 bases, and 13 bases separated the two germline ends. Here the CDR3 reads CASSYTSGAEKLFF. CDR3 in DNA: TGCGCCAGCAGCTACACGTCAGGGGCTGAAAAACTGTTTTTT. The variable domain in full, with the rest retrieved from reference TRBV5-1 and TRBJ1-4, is KAGVTQTPRYLIKTRGQQVTLSCSPISGHRSVSWYQQTPGQGLQFLFEYFSETQRNKGNFPGRFSGRQFSNSRSEMNVSTLELGDSALYLCASSYTSGAEKLFFGSGTQLSVL.

Written as DNA, the CDR3 is TGTGCCAGCACCGGCTGGGCAGGGGTGAATTCACCCCTCCACTTT. Translated, it gives CASTGWAGVNSPLHF. The chain couples TRBV6-5 to TRBJ1-6; D is possibly TRBD1 (6 bases). The V and J ends lost 7 bases and 7 bases respectively, with 17 bases between them. CDR3 length: 15 amino acids. Looked up from germline, CDR1 is MNHEY and CDR2 is SVGAGI.

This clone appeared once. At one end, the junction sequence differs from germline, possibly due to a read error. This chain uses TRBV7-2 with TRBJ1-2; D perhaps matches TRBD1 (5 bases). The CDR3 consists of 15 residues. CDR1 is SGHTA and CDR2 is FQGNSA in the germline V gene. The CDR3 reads CASSLDRTANYGYTF. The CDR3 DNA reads TGTGCCAGCAGTTTAGACAGAACGGCTAACTATGGCTACACCTTC.

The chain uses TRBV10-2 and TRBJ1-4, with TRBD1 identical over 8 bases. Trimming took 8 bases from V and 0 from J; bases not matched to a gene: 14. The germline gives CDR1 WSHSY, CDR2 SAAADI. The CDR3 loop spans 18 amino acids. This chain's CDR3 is CASSRGQPGFATNEKLFF. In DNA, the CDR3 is TGCGCCAGCTCCAGGGGGCAGCCTGGCTTTGCAACTAATGAAAAACTGTTTTTT.

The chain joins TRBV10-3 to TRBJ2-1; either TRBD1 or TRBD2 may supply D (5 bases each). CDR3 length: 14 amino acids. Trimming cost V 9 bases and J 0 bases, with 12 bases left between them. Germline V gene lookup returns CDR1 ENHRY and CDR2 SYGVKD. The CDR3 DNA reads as TGTGCCATAGGGGAGTTTAGCTCCTACAATGAGCAGTTCTTC. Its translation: CAIGEFSSYNEQFF.

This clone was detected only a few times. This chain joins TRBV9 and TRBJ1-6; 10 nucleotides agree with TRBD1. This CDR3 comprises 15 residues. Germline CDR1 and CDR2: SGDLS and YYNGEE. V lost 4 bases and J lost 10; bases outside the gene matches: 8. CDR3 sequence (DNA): TGTGCCAGCAGCCCTCGACAGGGGGCGAACTCACCCCTCCACTTT. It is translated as CASSPRQGANSPLHF.

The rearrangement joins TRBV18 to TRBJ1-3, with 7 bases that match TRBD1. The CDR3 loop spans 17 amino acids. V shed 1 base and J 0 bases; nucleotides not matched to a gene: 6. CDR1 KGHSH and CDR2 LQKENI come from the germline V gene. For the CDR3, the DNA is TGTGCCAGCTCACCACAGACAGGGCCCAACTCTGGAAACACCATATATTTT. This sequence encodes CASSPQTGPNSGNTIYF.

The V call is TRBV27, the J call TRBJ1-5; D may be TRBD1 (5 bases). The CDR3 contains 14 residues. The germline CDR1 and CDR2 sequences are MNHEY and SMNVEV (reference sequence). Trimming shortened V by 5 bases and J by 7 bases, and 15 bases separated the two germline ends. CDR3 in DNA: TGTGCCAGCAGTCTCCCGGGGCCTCGGCAGCCCCAGCATTTT. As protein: CASSLPGPRQPQHF.

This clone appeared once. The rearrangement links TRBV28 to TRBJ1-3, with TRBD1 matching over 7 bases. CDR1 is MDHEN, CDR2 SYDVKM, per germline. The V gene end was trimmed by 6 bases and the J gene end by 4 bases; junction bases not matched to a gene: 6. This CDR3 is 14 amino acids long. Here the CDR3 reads CASSYDRDGNTIYF. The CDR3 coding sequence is TGTGCCAGCAGCTATGACAGGGACGGAAACACCATATATTTT.

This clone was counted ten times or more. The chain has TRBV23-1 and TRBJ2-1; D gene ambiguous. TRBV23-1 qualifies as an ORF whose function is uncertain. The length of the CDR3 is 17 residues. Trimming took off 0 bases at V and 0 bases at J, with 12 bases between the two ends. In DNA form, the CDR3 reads TGCGCCAGCAGTCAATCGAAGGAACGGAGCTCCTACAATGAGCAGTTCTTC. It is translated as CASSQSKERSSYNEQFF.

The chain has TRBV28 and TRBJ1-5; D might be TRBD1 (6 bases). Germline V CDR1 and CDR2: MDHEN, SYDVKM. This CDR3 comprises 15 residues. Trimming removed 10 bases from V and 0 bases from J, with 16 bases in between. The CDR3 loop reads CATRTAEYSNQPQHF. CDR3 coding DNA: TGTGCCACAAGGACAGCCGAGTATAGCAATCAGCCCCAGCATTTT.

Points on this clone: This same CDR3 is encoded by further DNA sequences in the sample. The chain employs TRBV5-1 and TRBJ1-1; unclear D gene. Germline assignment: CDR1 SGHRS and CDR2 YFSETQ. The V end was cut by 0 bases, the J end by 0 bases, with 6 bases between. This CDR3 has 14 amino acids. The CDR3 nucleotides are TGCGCCAGCAGCTTGGAACAGCTGAACACTGAAGCTTTCTTT. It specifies CASSLEQLNTEAFF.

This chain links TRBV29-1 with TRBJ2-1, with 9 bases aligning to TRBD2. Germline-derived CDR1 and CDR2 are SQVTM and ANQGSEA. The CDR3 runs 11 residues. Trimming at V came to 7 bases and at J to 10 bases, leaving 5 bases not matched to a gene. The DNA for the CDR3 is TGCAGCGCCGGGGGGACTAGCGAGCAGTTCTTC. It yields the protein CSAGGTSEQFF.

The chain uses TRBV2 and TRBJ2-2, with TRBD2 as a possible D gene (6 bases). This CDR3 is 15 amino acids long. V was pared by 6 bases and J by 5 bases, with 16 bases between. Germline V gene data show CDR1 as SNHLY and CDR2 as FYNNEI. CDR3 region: CASRGMTGDTGELFF. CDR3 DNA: TGTGCCAGCAGGGGAATGACGGGAGATACCGGGGAGCTGTTTTTT. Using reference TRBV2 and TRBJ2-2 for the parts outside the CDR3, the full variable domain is EPEVTQTPSHQVTQMGQEVILRCVPISNHLYFYWYRQILGQKVEFLVSFYNNEISEKSEIFDDQFSVERPDGSNFTLKIRSTKLEDSAMYFCASRGMTGDTGELFFGEGSRLTVL.

DNA for the CDR3: TGTGCCACCAGACCCAGTGATGGGCAGGGGGAAGGGGACACTGAAGCTTTCTTT. Its translation is CATRPSDGQGEGDTEAFF. The chain combines TRBV24-1 with TRBJ1-1; 7 positions agree with TRBD1. The CDR3 spans 18 residues. In germline, CDR1 is KGHDR, CDR2 SFDVKD. V was clipped by 7 bases and J by 3 bases; unmatched bases: 19.

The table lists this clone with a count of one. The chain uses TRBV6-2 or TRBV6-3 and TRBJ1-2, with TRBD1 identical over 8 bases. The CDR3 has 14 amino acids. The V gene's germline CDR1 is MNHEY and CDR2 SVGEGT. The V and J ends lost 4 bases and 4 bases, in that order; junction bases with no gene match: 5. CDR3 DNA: TGTGCCAGCAGTTTTGAGGACAGGGCCTATGGCTACACCTTC. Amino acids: CASSFEDRAYGYTF.

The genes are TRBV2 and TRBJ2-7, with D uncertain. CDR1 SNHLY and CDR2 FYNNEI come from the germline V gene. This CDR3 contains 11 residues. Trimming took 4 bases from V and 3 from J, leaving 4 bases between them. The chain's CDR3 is CASSGSYEQYF. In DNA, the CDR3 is TGTGCCAGCAGTGGAAGCTACGAGCAGTACTTC. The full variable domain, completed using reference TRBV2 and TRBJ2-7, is EPEVTQTPSHQVTQMGQEVILRCVPISNHLYFYWYRQILGQKVEFLVSFYNNEISEKSEIFDDQFSVERPDGSNFTLKIRSTKLEDSAMYFCASSGSYEQYFGPGTRLTVT.

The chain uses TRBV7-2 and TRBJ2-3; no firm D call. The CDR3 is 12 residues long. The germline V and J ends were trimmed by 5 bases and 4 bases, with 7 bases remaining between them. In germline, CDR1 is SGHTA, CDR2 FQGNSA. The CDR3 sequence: CASSHPPDTQYF. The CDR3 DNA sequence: TGTGCCAGCAGCCACCCACCAGATACGCAGTATTTT.

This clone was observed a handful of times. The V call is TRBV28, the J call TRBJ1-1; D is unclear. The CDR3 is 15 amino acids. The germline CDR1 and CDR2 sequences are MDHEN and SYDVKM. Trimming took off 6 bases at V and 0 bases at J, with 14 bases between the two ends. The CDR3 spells CASSTDNALNTEAFF. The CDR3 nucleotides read TGTGCCAGCAGCACCGATAACGCTCTGAACACTGAAGCTTTCTTT.

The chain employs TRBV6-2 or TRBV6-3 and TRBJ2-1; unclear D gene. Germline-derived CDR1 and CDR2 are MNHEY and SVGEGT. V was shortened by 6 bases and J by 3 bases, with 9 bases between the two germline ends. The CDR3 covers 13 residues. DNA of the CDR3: TGTGCCAGCAGCGCGAGTAGCTACAATGAGCAGTTCTTC. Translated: CASSASSYNEQFF.

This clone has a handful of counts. Here the CDR3 reads CATHMNTEAFF. Here the CDR3 DNA reads TGTGCCACTCATATGAACACTGAAGCTTTCTTT. The chain has TRBV5-4 and TRBJ1-1; D not resolved. CDR1 and CDR2 from the germline V gene are SGHNT and YYREEE (reference sequence). The CDR3 has 11 amino acids. Trimming shortened V by 9 bases and J by 0 bases, and 6 bases separated the two germline ends.

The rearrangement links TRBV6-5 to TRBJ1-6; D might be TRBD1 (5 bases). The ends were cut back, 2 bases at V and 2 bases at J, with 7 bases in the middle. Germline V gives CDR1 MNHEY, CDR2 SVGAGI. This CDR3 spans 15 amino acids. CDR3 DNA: TGTGCCAGCAGTTACAGGGGAGCCTATAATTCACCCCTCCACTTT. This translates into CASSYRGAYNSPLHF.

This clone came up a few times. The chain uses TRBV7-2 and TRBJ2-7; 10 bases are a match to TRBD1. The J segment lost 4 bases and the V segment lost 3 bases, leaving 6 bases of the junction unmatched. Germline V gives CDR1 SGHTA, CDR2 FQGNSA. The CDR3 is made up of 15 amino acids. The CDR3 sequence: CASSLQTGGRYEQYF. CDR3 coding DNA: TGTGCCAGCAGCTTGCAGACAGGGGGCAGGTACGAGCAGTACTTC.

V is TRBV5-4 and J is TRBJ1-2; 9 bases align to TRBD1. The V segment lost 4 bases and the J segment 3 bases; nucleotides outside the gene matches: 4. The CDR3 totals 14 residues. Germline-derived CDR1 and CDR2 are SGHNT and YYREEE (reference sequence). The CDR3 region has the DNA TGTGCCAGCAGCCGGGACAGGGTTGACTATGGCTACACCTTC. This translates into CASSRDRVDYGYTF.